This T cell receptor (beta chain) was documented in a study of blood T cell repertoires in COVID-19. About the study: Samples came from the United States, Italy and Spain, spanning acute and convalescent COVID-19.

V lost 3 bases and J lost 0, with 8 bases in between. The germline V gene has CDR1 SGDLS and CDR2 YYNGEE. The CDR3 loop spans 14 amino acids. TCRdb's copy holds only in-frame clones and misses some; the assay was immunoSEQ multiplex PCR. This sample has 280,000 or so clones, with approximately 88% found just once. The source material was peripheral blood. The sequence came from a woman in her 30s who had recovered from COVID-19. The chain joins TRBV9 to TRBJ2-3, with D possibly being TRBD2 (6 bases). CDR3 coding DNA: TGTGCCAGCAGCGACGGGGGTAGCACAGATACGCAGTATTTT. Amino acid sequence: CASSDGGSTDTQYF.